The TCR beta chain described here comes from a study of blood T cells in healthy people across ages. Study background: Using template switching, researchers captured about one barcoded beta molecule for each two T cells.

Donors were systemically healthy Caucasian individuals from Russia aged roughly 6 to 95 years. Per sample, extraction of total RNA gave at least 5 micrograms in every case. In this sample, this clonotype turned up a few times. The use of a sample-barcoded 5' primer and a J-beta primer mix characterized a second PCR of 7 to 11 cycles. CDR3-containing paired-end reads numbered at least 3 million in each sample. TCRdb reprocessed the 5' RACE reads with MiXCR, giving one entry per CDR3 protein. The repertoire includes around 1,500,000 distinct CDR3 sequences, roughly 40% of them detected once, and 7.9% sits in the top ten. Material for sequencing was blood. This sequence was found in a woman between 18 and 30 years old in good health.

The CDR3 region has the DNA TGCAGTGCTAGTGCCAATGAGGACACCGTGAGAGAGCAGTACTTC. It codes for CSASANEDTVREQYF. The chain couples TRBV20-1 to TRBJ2-7; tentative D call: TRBD1 (5 bases). The CDR3 consists of 15 residues. Trimming removed 3 bases at V and 7 bases at J, with 22 bases between. The germline V gene has CDR1 DFQATT and CDR2 SNEGSKA (reference sequence).